This TCR beta chain was captured by sequencing in a study of shared clonotypes between healthy human individuals. Study-wide results and caveats: Generation probabilities of non-shared clonotypes were lower (relative to those shared by all four donors).

This CDR3 is built from 12 residues. Germline CDR1 MDHEN, CDR2 SYDVKM. Losses at the gene ends were 6 bases for V and 7 bases for J; bases not matched to a gene: 5. Assay execution took place at the deep level. Clones were read by immunoSEQ multiplex PCR, and TCRdb kept only the in-frame ones, dropping some. There are about 2.3 million clones in the sample; around 92% occur only once, and around 0.35% lies in the top ten. A remark on this clone: Its target is not known.

CD45RA+ naive and CD45RA-negative memory subsets were separated from CD4+ cells. V and J are TRBV28 and TRBJ1-2, with TRBD1 matching 7 bases. The source material was naive CD4+ T cells from PBMCs. Subset in this sample: CD45RA+ positively selected. The source is a man aged 18-30 years in good health. Some clones in this sample may be carry-over from other donors' samples. Written as DNA, the CDR3 is TGTGCCAGCAGGGAGGGGGCGCCTGGCTACACCTTC. Its protein is CASREGAPGYTF.